These T cell receptor beta chains were read from a single sample in a study of blood T cells in healthy people across ages. One entry per CDR3 protein, called by TCRdb with MiXCR from the 5' RACE reads. The sample records roughly 1,500,000 distinct CDR3 sequences, about 35% being singletons. What was sequenced was blood. Receptor source: a woman younger than 45 in good health. Both conserved end residues are part of each CDR3. Fields, in order: J gene, V gene, clone size, D gene, CDR3 DNA, CDR3 protein. D genes are given only for firm matches. Part of the rows lack a size; the others show once, few, many or a class for expanded clones.

TRBJ2-3 | TRBV27 | many | . | TGTGCCAGCAGTTTAAGCCCAGATACGCAGTATTTT | CASSLSPDTQYF
TRBJ1-2 | TRBV20-1 | . | . | TGCAGTGCTAGAGTCCTCGAAGGATACACCTTC | CSARVLEGYTF
TRBJ2-1 | TRBV6-5 | . | . | TGTGCCAGCAAACTTCAGCCACAGGGAGGGAATGAGCAGTTCTTC | CASKLQPQGGNEQFF
TRBJ2-7 | TRBV29-1 | many | . | TGCAGCGTTGCAGCCGGGACACCCTACGAGCAGTACTTC | CSVAAGTPYEQYF
TRBJ2-1 | TRBV9 | few | . | TGTGCCAGCAGCGAGAGGGGATGGGGGTCCGGGGTCAATGAGCAGTTCTTC | CASSERGWGSGVNEQFF
TRBJ2-3 | TRBV12-3/TRBV12-4 | . | TRBD2 | TGTGCCAGCAGGTCTAGCGGGTCAAGTAGCACGGATACGCAGTATTTT | CASRSSGSSSTDTQYF
TRBJ2-3 | TRBV4-1 | many | TRBD2 | TGCGCCAGCAGCCGCCTAGCGGGGTCTTCCACAGATACGCAGTATTTT | CASSRLAGSSTDTQYF
TRBJ2-3 | TRBV27 | few | . | TGTGCCAGCAGAAGGGTGGCGGGCCAAAGGGTCGATACGCAGTATTTT | CASRRVAGQRVDTQYF
TRBJ2-1 | TRBV29-1 | many | TRBD2 | TGCTCCGTGGGAGCGGGAGCCTACAATGAGCAGTTCTTC | CSVGAGAYNEQFF
TRBJ2-7 | TRBV29-1 | few | . | TGCAGCATCTACTCGGACACCTCTGCCTACGAGCAGTACTTC | CSIYSDTSAYEQYF
TRBJ2-1 | TRBV7-9 | . | TRBD2 | TGTGCCAGCAGCTCCAGGACTAGCGGGAGGATCAATGAGCAGTTCTTC | CASSSRTSGRINEQFF
TRBJ1-6 | TRBV4-1 | . | TRBD1 | TGCGCCAGCAGCCAAAATTCGGGACAGACTAATTCACCCCTCCACTTT | CASSQNSGQTNSPLHF
TRBJ1-4 | TRBV7-6 | . | . | TGTGCCAGCAGCTTATCTATAGGGCTAAATGAAAAACTGTTTTTT | CASSLSIGLNEKLFF
TRBJ1-2 | TRBV14 | few | TRBD1 | TGTGCCAGCAGCCAAGAAGACAGGGGCAAAGGCTACACCTTC | CASSQEDRGKGYTF
TRBJ2-2 | TRBV6-6 | few | TRBD2 | TGTGCCAGCAGAGGGACTAGCGGGGCGAACACCGGGGAGCTGTTTTTT | CASRGTSGANTGELFF
TRBJ1-4 | TRBV2 | . | TRBD1 | TGTGCCAGCAGCGACACTTGGACAGGGGATGAAAAACTGTTTTTT | CASSDTWTGDEKLFF
TRBJ2-3 | TRBV20-1 | . | TRBD2 | TGCAGTGCTAGTCTAGCGGGGAGCACAGATACGCAGTATTTT | CSASLAGSTDTQYF
TRBJ1-1 | TRBV2 | . | . | TGTGCCAGCAGTGATTTTAAGAGTAACACTGAAGCTTTCTTT | CASSDFKSNTEAFF
TRBJ2-7 | TRBV20-1 | . | . | TGCAGTGCTAGACAATACGCCCACGAGCAGTACTTC | CSARQYAHEQYF
TRBJ2-3 | TRBV6-1 | many | TRBD1 | TGTGCCACCCCGGACAGGGTAGAAGATACGCAGTATTTT | CATPDRVEDTQYF